This T cell receptor (beta chain) is from a study of graft-versus-host responses after intestinal transplantation. Per the germline V gene, CDR1 is SGDLS and CDR2 is YYNGEE. This CDR3 has 14 amino acids. V was pared by 0 bases and J by 3 bases, with 3 bases of the junction left unmatched. Clones were sequenced by immunoSEQ multiplex PCR, and TCRdb holds only the in-frame ones, with some missing. Here the sample spans roughly 40,000 clones, about 90% being singletons. V is TRBV9 and J is TRBJ2-7; 7 bases match TRBD1. Sequencing was performed on PBMCs, taken roughly 300 days after intestinal transplant. The sequence came from a human patient who received an intestinal transplant, so some T cells may come from the graft donor. This CDR3 is CASSVAGTDYEQYF. In DNA, the CDR3 is TGTGCCAGCAGCGTAGCGGGGACAGACTACGAGCAGTACTTC. Based on the CDR3 plus reference TRBV9 and TRBJ2-7, the full variable domain is DSGVTQTPKHLITATGQRVTLRCSPRSGDLSVYWYQQSLDQGLQFLIQYYNGEERAKGNILERFSAQQFPDLHSELNLSSLELGDSALYFCASSVAGTDYEQYFGPGTRLTVT.